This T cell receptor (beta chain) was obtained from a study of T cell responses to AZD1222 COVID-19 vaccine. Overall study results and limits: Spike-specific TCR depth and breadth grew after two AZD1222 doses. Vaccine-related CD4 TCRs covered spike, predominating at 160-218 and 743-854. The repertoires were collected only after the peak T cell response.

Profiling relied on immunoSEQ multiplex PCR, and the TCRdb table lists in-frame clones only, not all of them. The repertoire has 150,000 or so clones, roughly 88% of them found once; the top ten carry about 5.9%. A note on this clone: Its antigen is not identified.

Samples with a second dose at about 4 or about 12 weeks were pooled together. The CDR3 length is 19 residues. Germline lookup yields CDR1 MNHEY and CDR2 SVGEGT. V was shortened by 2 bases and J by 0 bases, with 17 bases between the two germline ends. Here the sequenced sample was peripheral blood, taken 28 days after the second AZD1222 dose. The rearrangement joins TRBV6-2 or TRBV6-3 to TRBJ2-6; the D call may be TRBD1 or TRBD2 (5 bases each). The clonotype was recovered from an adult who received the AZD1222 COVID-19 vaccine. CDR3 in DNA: TGTGCCAGCAGTTACACAGGATACGAGGGCCGCTCTGGGGCCAACGTCCTGACTTTC. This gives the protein CASSYTGYEGRSGANVLTF.